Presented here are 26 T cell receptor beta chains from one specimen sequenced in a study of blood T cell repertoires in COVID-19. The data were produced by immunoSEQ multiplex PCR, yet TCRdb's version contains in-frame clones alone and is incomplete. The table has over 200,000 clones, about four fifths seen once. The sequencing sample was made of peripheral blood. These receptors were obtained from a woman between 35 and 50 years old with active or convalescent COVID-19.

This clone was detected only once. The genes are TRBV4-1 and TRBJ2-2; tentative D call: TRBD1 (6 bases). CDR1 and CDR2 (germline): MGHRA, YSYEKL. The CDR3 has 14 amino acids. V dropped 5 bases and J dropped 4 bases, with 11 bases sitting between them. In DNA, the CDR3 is TGCGCCAGCAGCTACACAGGGTCCACCGGGGAGCTGTTTTTT. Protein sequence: CASSYTGSTGELFF.

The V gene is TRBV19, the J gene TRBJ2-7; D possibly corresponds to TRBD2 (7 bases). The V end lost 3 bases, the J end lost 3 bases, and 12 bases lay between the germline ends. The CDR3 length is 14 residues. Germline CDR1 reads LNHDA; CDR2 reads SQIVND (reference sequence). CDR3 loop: CASSMGAGVYEQYF. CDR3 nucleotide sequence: TGTGCCAGTAGTATGGGGGCGGGGGTCTACGAGCAGTACTTC.

CDR3 sequence reads: CASSFKAETAYEQYF. The CDR3 DNA sequence: TGTGCCAGCAGCTTTAAGGCGGAGACCGCCTACGAGCAGTACTTC. This sequence joins TRBV11-1 and TRBJ2-7; D gene ambiguous. The CDR3 is 15 residues long. Germline V gene lookup returns CDR1 SGHAT and CDR2 FQDESV (reference sequence). V lost 3 bases to trimming and J lost 2 bases, with 14 bases between them.

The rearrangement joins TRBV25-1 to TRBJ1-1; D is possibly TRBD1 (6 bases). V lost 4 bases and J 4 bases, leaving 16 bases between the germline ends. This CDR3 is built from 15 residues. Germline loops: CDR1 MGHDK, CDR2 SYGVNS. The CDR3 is CASSGSEGRGTEAFF. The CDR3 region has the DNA TGTGCCAGCAGTGGATCAGAGGGCAGGGGCACTGAAGCTTTCTTT.

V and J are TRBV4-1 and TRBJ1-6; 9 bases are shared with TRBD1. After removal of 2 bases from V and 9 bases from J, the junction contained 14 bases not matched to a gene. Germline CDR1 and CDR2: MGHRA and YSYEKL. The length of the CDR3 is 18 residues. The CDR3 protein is CASSQTQAGTGFGSPLHF. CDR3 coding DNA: TGCGCCAGCAGCCAAACCCAAGCCGGGACAGGGTTTGGTTCACCCCTCCACTTT.

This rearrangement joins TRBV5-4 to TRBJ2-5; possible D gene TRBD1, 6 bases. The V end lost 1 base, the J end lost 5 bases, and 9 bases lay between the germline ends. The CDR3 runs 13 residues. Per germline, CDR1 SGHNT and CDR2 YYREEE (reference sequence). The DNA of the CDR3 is TGTGCCAGCAGCTTGAGGCAGGGGGAGACCCAGTACTTC. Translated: CASSLRQGETQYF.

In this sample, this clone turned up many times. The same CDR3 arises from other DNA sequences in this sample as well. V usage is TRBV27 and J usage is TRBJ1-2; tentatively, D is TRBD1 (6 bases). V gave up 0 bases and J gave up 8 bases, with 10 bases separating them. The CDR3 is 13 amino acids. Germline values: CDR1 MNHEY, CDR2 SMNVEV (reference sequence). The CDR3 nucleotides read TGTGCCAGCAGTTTATCAGCAGGGGACGGCTACACCTTC. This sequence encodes CASSLSAGDGYTF.

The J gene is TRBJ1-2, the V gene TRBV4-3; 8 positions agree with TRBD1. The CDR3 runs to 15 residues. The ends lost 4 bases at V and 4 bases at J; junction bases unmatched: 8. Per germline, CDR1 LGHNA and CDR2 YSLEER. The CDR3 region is CASSRGQGTSYGYTF. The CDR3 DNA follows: TGCGCCAGCAGCCGTGGACAGGGCACCTCCTATGGCTACACCTTC.

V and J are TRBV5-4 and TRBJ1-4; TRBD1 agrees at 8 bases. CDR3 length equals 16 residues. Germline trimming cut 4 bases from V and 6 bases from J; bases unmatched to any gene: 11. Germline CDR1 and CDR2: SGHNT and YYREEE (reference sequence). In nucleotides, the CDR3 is TGTGCCAGCAGCCACAAGACAGGGGAAAGGGATGAAAAACTGTTTTTT. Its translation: CASSHKTGERDEKLFF.

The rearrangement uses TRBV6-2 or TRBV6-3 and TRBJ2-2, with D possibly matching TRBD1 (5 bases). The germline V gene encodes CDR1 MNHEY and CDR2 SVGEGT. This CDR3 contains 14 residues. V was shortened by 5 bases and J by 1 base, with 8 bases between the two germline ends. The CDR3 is CASSGHLNTGELFF. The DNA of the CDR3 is TGTGCCAGCAGTGGACACCTGAACACCGGGGAGCTGTTTTTT.

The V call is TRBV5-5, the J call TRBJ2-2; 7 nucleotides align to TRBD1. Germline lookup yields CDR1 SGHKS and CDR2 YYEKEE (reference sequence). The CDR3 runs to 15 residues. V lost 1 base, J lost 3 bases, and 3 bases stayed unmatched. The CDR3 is CASSLRQGDTGELFF. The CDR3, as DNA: TGTGCCAGCAGCTTGCGCCAGGGGGACACCGGGGAGCTGTTTTTT.

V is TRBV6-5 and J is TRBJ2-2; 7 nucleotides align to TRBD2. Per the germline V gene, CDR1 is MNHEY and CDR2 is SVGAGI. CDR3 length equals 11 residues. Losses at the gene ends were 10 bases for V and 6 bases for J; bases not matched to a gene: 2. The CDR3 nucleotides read TGTGCCACCCGGGGGGCCGGGGAGCTGTTTTTT. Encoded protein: CATRGAGELFF.

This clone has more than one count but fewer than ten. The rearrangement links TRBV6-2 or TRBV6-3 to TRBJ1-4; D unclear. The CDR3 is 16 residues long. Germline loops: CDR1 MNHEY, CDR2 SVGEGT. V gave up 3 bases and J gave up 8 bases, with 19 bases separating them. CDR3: CASSYEALGRTEKLFF. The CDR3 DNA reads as TGTGCCAGCAGTTATGAGGCTCTAGGGAGGACCGAAAAACTGTTTTTT.

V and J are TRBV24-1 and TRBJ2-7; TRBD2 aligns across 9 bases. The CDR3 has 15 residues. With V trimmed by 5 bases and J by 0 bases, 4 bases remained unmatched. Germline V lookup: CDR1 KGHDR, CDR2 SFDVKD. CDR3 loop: CATSGLAGSSYEQYF. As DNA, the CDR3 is TGTGCCACCAGTGGCCTAGCGGGAAGCTCCTACGAGCAGTACTTC.

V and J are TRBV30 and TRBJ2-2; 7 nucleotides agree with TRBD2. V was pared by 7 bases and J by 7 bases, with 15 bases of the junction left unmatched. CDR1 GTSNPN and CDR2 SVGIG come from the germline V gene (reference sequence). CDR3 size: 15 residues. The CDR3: CASSGDSGGGGELFF. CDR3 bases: TGTGCCTCATCGGGGGACTCGGGAGGTGGCGGGGAGCTGTTTTTT. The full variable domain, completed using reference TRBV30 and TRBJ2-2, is SQTIHQWPATLVQPVGSPLSLECTVEGTSNPNLYWYRQAAGRGLQLLFYSVGIGQISSEVPQNLSASRPQDRQFILSSKKLLLSDSGFYLCASSGDSGGGGELFFGEGSRLTVL.

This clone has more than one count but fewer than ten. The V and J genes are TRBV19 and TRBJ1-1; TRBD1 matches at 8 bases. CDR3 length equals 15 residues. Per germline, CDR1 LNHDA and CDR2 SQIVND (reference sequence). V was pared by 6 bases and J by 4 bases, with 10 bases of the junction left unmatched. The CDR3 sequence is CASRIGGRGLTEAFF. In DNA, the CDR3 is TGTGCCAGTAGAATTGGGGGCAGGGGGCTCACTGAAGCTTTCTTT.

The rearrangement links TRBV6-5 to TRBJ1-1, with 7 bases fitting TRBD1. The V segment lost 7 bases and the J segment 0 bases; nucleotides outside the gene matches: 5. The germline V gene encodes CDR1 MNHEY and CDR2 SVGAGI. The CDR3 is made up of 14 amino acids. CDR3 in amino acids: CASTKDRMNTEAFF. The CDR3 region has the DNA TGTGCCAGCACTAAGGACAGGATGAACACTGAAGCTTTCTTT.

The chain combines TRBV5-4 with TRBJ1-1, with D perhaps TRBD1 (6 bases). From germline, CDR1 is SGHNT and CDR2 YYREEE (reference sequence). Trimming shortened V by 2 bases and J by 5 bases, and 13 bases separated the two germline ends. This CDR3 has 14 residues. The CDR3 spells CASSFETGGTEAFF. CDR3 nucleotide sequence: TGTGCCAGCAGCTTCGAGACAGGAGGTACTGAAGCTTTCTTT.

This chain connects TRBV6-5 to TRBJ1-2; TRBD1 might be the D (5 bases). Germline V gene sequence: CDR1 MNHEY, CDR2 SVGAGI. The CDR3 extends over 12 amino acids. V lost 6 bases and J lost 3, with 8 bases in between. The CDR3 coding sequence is TGTGCCAGCAGGAAGGGGTACTATGGCTACACCTTC. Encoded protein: CASRKGYYGYTF.

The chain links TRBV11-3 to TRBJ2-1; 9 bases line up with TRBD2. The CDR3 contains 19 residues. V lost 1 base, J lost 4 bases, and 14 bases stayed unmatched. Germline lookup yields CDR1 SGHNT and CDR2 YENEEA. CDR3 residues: CASSLGLREGPPGYNEQFF. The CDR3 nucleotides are TGTGCCAGCAGCTTAGGTCTGCGGGAGGGTCCCCCAGGGTACAATGAGCAGTTCTTC.

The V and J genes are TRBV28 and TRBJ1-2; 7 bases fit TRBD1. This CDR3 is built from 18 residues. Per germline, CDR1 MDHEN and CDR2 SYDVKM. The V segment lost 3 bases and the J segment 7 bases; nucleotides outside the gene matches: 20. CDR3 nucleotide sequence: TGTGCCAGCAGTTTCCTGGCCGACGAGAGGGGGCTTTTGGGTGGCTACACCTTC. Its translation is CASSFLADERGLLGGYTF.

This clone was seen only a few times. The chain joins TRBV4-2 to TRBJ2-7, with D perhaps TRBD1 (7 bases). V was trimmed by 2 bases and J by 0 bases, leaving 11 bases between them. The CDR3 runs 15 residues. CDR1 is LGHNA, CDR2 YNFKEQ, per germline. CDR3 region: CASSQQGGSSYEQYF. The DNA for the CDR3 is TGTGCCAGCAGCCAACAGGGGGGCAGCTCCTACGAGCAGTACTTC.

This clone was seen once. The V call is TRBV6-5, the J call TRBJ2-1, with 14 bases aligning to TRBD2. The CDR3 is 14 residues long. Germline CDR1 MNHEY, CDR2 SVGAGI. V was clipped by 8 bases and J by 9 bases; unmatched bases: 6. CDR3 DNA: TGTGCCAGCCGACTAGCGGGAGGGCCTGTTGAGCAGTTCTTC. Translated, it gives CASRLAGGPVEQFF.

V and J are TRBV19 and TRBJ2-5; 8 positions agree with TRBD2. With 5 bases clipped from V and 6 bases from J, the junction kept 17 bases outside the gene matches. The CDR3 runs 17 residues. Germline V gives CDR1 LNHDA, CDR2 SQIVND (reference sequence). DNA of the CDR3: TGTGCCAGTAGTTCGAGCCCACTAGCGGTCTCTAGTAAGACCCAGTACTTC. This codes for CASSSSPLAVSSKTQYF.

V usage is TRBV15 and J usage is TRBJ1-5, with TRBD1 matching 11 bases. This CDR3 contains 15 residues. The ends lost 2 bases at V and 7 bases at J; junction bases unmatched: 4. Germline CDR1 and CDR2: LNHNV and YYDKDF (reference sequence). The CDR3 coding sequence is TGTGCCACCAGCAGACGGACAGGGGGCGGGCAGCCCCAGCATTTT. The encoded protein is CATSRRTGGGQPQHF.

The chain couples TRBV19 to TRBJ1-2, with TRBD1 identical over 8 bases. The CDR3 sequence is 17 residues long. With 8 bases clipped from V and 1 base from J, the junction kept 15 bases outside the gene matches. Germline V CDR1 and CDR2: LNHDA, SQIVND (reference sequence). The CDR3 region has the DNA TGTGCCAGTCTAAAAAGGGCAGGGGGCTACGATAACTATGGCTACACCTTC. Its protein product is CASLKRAGGYDNYGYTF.